These T cell receptor beta chains were read from a single sample in a study of T cells in Graves' hyperthyroidism and ophthalmopathy. One entry per CDR3 protein, called by TCRdb with MiXCR from the multiplex PCR reads. Among around 300,000 distinct CDR3 sequences listed, about 13% were seen once. Sequencing input: blood. These receptors were obtained from a woman aged 40 to 55 with Graves' hyperthyroidism. Each CDR3 is given with its conserved first and last residue. A D gene is named only where the DNA matches it firmly. Rows may omit the clone size; those that give it use once, few, many or a size class.

j_call d_call clone_size v_call cdr3_aa cdr3_nt
TRBJ2-2 . few TRBV12-5 CASGLVTLTDSNTGELFF TGTGCTAGTGGTTTGGTAACGTTAACAGACTCGAACACCGGGGAGCTGTTTTTT
TRBJ1-2 TRBD1 many TRBV29-1 CSVVGQLGGYTF TGCAGCGTAGTGGGACAGCTGGGTGGCTACACCTTC
TRBJ2-7 TRBD2 many TRBV6-6 CASSYAGTSGRSREQYF TGTGCCAGCAGTTACGCCGGGACTAGCGGGAGGAGTCGAGAGCAGTACTTC
TRBJ2-1 . few TRBV29-1 CSASHNEQFF TGCAGCGCCTCTCACAATGAGCAGTTCTTC
TRBJ2-5 . few TRBV15 CATSTVGRDQETQYF TGTGCCACCAGCACCGTGGGACGGGACCAAGAGACCCAGTACTTC
TRBJ2-1 . many TRBV27 CASSLSIVSSYNEQFF TGTGCCAGCAGTTTATCGATTGTAAGCTCCTACAATGAGCAGTTCTTC
TRBJ1-1 . few TRBV19 CASSFVQGVTEAFF TGTGCCAGTAGTTTTGTACAGGGAGTCACTGAAGCTTTCTTT
TRBJ2-1 TRBD2 many TRBV20-1 CSARWGRGSYNEQFF TGCAGTGCTCGTTGGGGGAGGGGATCCTACAATGAGCAGTTCTTC
TRBJ2-2 TRBD2 few TRBV5-8 CASRLTSGYTGELFF TGTGCCAGCAGGTTGACTAGCGGGTACACCGGGGAGCTGTTTTTT
TRBJ1-2 TRBD1 many TRBV7-2 CASSNNRGENYGYTF TGTGCCAGCAGCAACAACAGGGGCGAGAACTATGGCTACACCTTC
TRBJ1-1 TRBD1 . TRBV19 CASSFRGGITEAFF TGTGCCAGTAGTTTCAGGGGGGGGATTACTGAAGCTTTCTTT
TRBJ2-3 TRBD2 many TRBV20-1 CSATTLASSTDTQYF TGCAGTGCTACAACACTAGCGTCTAGCACAGATACGCAGTATTTT